The entry below gives a single TCR beta chain sequence along with its context. Antigen specificity is unknown. The CDR3 runs to 15 residues. Trimming stripped 2 bases from V and 5 bases from J, with 13 bases between. Germline V gene sequence: CDR1 SGHAT, CDR2 FQDESV (reference sequence). The sample is drawn from a study of cytomegalovirus exposure and HLA in healthy donors. Findings of the study overall: Cytomegalovirus association was assigned to about 180 TCR beta chains. The only immune exposure information that was available was CMV serostatus.

The donors comprised healthy bone marrow donors. Vbeta (60) and Jbeta (13) primers were used in the PCR. Assay used: immunoSEQ multiplex PCR; TCRdb lists only in-frame clones, some missing. The top ten hold roughly 1.2% of the sample, which has about 130,000 clones, about 82% seen once. The genes are TRBV11-1 and TRBJ1-5; no definite D call. The sequencing sample was made of PBMCs. The TCR sequence derives from a boy younger than 18 in good health and CMV-seronegative. The CDR3 region is CASSLSGQRDQPQHF. CDR3 DNA sequence: TGTGCCAGCAGCTTATCCGGCCAGCGCGATCAGCCCCAGCATTTT.